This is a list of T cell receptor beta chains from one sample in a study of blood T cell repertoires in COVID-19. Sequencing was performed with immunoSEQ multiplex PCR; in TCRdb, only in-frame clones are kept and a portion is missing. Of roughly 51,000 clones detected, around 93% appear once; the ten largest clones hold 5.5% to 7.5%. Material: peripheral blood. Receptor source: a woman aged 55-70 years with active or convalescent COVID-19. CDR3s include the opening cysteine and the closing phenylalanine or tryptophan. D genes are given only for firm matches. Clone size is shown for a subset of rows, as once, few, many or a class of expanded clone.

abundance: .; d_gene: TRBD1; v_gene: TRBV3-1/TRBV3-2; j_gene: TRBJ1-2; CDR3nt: TGTGCCAGCAGCCACCGGACAGGTGGTGGCTACACCTTC; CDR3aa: CASSHRTGGGYTF
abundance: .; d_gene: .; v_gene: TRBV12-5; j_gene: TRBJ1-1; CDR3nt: TGTGCTAGTGGTAGAATCCTCAGGGGTAACACTGAAGCTTTCTTT; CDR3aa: CASGRILRGNTEAFF
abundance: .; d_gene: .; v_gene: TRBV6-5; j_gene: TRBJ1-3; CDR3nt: TGTGCCAGCAGTTACTCGAGACAAACCTCTGGAAACACCATATATTTT; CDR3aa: CASSYSRQTSGNTIYF
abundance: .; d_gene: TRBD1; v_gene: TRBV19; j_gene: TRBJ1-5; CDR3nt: TGTGCCAGTAGTATAGGAACAGGGGGCCTTCAGCCCCAGCATTTT; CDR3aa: CASSIGTGGLQPQHF
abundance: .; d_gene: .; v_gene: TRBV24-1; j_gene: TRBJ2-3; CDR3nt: TGTGCCACCAGTGAACTCTCAGATACGCAGTATTTT; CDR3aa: CATSELSDTQYF
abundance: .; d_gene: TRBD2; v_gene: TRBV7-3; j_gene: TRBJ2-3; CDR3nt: TGTGCCAGCAGCTTATGGGGACTAGCGGGAGGGGTTACAGATACGCAGTATTTT; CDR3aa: CASSLWGLAGGVTDTQYF
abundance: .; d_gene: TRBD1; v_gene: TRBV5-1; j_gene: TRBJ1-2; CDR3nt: TGCGCCAGCAGCTTGAATTCAGGGGGTAGTGGCTACACCTTC; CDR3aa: CASSLNSGGSGYTF
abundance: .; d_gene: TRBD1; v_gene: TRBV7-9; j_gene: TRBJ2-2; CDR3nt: TGTGCCAGCAGCTCAAGGACAGGCCTAAACACCGGGGAGCTGTTTTTT; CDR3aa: CASSSRTGLNTGELFF
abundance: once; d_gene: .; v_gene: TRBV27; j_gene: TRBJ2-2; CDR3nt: TGTGCCAGCCGAAGATATACAGGCTCGAACACCGGGGAGCTGTTTTTT; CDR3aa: CASRRYTGSNTGELFF
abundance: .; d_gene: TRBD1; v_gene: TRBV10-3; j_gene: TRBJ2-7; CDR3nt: TGTGCCATCGCCGGACAGGGGTCCTACTCCTACGAGCAGTACTTC; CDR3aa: CAIAGQGSYSYEQYF
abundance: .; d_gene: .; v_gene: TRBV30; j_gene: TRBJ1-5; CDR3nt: TGTGCCTGGAGCGACAAGGGGCGTCAGCCCCAGCATTTT; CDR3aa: CAWSDKGRQPQHF
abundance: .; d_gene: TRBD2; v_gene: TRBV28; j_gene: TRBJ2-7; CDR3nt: TGTGCCAGCAGTCTTCGGACTAGCGGGAGAACCGAGCAGTACTTC; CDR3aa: CASSLRTSGRTEQYF
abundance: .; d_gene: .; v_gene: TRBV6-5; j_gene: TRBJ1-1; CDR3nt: TGTGCCAGCAGTCGCAATGAAAGGGGCACTGAAGCTTTCTTT; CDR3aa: CASSRNERGTEAFF
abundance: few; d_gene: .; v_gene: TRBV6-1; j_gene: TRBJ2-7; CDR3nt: TGTGCCAGCAGTGAGCTCTTAGCGGACTACGAGCAGTACTTC; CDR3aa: CASSELLADYEQYF
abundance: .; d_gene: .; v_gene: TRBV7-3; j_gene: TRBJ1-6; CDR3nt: TGTGCCAGCAGCGCCCTTGGGGGGAATTCACCCCTCCACTTT; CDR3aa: CASSALGGNSPLHF
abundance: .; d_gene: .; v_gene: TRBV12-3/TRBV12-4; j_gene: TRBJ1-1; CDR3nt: TGTGCCAGCAGTTTTCGGGAGAACACTGAAGCTTTCTTT; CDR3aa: CASSFRENTEAFF
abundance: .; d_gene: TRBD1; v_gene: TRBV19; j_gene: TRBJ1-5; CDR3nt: TGTGCCAGTAGTATATCGGGCAGGGGGCGGGAAGGGCCCCAGCATTTT; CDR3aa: CASSISGRGREGPQHF
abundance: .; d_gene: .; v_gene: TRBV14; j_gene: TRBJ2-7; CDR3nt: TGTGCCAGCAGCCATACTGTGATCTACGAGCAGTACTTC; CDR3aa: CASSHTVIYEQYF
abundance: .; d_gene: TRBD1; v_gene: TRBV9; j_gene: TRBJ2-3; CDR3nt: TGTGCCAGCAGCGTAGTACAGGGGGCTCAAGATACGCAGTATTTT; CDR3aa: CASSVVQGAQDTQYF
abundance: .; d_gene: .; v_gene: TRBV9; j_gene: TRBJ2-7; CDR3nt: TGTGCCAGCAGCGTAGGCCGGGACACCGGATCTACGAGGCAGTACTTC; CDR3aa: CASSVGRDTGSTRQYF
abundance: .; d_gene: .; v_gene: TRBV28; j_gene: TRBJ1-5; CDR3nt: TGTGCCAGCAGTAGCCCTGACAGATATCAGCCCCAGCATTTT; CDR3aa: CASSSPDRYQPQHF
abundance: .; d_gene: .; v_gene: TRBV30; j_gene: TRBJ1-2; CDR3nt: TGTGCCTGGACCTCCGCGGGGCGCGATGGCTACACCTTC; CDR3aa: CAWTSAGRDGYTF
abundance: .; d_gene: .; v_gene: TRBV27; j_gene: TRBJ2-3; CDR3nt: TGTGCCAGCAGTCTCAGCACAGATACGCAGTATTTT; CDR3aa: CASSLSTDTQYF
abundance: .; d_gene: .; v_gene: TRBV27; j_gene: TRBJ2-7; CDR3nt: TGTGCCAGCAGTTCTAGCGCCTTCTACGAGCAGTACTTC; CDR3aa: CASSSSAFYEQYF
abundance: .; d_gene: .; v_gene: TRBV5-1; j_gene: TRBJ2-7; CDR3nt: TGCGCCAGTAGCCCCCTGGACAGTCAAGCCTACGAGCAGTACTTC; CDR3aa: CASSPLDSQAYEQYF
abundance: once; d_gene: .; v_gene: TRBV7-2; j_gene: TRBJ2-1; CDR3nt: TGTGCCAGCAGCCCTGCGGGGCAACAGATCTATGAGCAGTTCTTC; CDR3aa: CASSPAGQQIYEQFF
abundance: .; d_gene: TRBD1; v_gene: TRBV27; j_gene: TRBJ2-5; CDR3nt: TGTGCCAGCAGCCGGATAGGACAGGGGTTGGGGGAGACCCAGTACTTC; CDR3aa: CASSRIGQGLGETQYF
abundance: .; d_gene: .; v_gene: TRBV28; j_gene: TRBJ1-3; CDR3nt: TGTGCCAGCAGTTTACCAGGGGTAGGAAACACCATATATTTT; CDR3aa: CASSLPGVGNTIYF
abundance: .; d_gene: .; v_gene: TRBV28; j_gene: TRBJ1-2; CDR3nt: TGTGCCAGCAGTTTACCTACAGGAGTAAAGGGCTACACCTTC; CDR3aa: CASSLPTGVKGYTF
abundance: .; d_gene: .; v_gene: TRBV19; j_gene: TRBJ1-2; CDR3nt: TGTGCCAGTAAGAAACAGGGCGGCTACACCTTC; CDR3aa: CASKKQGGYTF
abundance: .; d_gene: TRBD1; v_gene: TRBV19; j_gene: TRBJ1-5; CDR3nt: TGTGCCAGTAGTATTGGCCAGGGGGGCCAGCCCCAGCATTTT; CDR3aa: CASSIGQGGQPQHF
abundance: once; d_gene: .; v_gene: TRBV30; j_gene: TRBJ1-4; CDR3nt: TGTGCCTGGAGTCCAGGGGAAGGGGAAAAACTGTTTTTT; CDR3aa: CAWSPGEGEKLFF
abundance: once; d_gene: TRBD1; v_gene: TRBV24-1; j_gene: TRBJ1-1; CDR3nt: TGTGCCACCGGGACAGGGAGGAACACTGAAGCTTTCTTT; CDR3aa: CATGTGRNTEAFF
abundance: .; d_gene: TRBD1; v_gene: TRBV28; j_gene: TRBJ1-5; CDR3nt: TGTGCCAGCAGTTTGGGGTCGGGACAGCTCAATCAGCCCCAGCATTTT; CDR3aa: CASSLGSGQLNQPQHF
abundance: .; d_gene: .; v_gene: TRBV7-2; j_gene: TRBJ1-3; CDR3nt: TGTGCCAGCAGCTCCGCCGTTAGATCTGGAAACACCATATATTTT; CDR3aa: CASSSAVRSGNTIYF
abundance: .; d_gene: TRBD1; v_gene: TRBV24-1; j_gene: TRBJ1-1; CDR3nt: TGTGCCACCAGTCCGACCGACTCCGGGACAGCGAACACTGAAGCTTTCTTT; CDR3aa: CATSPTDSGTANTEAFF
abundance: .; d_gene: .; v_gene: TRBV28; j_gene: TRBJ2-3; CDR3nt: TGTGCCAGCACCGTCACTAGCTCGAGCACAGATACGCAGTATTTT; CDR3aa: CASTVTSSSTDTQYF
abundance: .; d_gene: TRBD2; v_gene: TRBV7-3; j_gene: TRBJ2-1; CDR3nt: TGTGCCAGCAGCGTGGGACCTAGCGGGGATATGCAGTTCTTC; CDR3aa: CASSVGPSGDMQFF
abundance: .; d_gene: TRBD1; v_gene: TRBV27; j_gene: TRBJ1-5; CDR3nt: TGTGCCAGCAGTTACAGGGGGCGCAATCAGCCCCAGCATTTT; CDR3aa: CASSYRGRNQPQHF
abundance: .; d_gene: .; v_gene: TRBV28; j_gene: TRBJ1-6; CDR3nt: TGTGCCAGCAGTTCCGGGGGGGGCGCTTGGGCCAATTCACCCCTCCACTTT; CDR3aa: CASSSGGGAWANSPLHF
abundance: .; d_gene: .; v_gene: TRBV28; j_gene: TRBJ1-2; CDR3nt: TGTGCCAGCAGTTTGGTGGCCGGCGGGAACTATGGCTACACCTTC; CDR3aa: CASSLVAGGNYGYTF
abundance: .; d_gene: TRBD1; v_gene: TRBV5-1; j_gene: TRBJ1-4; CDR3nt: TGCGCCAGCAGCTCGGAGACAGGGAAATCCACCGGGGAACTGTTTTTT; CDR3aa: CASSSETGKSTGELFF
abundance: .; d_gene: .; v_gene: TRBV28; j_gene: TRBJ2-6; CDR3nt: TGTGCCAGCAGTTTCGGGGGAGGTGGGGCCAACGTCCTGACTTTC; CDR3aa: CASSFGGGGANVLTF
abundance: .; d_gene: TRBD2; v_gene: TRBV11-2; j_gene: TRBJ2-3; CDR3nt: TGTGCCAGCAGCCCCCCTAGCGGGAGGAGCACAGATACGCAGTATTTT; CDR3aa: CASSPPSGRSTDTQYF
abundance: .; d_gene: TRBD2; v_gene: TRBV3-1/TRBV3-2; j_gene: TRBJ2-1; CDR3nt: TGTGCCAGCAGCCCAGTTAGGGCGGGAGACAATGAGCAGTTCTTC; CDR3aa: CASSPVRAGDNEQFF
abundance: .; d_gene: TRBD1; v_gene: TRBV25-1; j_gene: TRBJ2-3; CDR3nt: TGTGCCAGCAGTGAATTGCGGACAGGGGGCGATACGCAGTATTTT; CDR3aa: CASSELRTGGDTQYF
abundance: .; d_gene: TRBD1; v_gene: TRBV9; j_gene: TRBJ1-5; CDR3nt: TGTGCCAGCAGCGTCGGACAGGGAGGTAATCAGCCCCAGCATTTT; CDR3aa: CASSVGQGGNQPQHF
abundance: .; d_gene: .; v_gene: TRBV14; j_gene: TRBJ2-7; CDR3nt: TGTGCCAGCAGCCAAGCTACCGTTTACGAGCAGTACTTC; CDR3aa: CASSQATVYEQYF
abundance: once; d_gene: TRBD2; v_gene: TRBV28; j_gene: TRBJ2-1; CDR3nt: TGTGCCAGCAGCTCCTCTAGCGGGAGAGCCTACAATGAGCAGTTCTTC; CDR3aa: CASSSSSGRAYNEQFF
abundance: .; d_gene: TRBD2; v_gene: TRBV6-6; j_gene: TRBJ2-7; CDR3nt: TGTGCCAGCAGCAATAGCGGGCGTACCTACGAGCAGTACTTC; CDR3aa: CASSNSGRTYEQYF
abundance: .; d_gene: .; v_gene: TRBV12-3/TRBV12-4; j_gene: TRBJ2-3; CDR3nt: TGTGCCAGCACCCGGGACTCTTCAGATACGCAGTATTTT; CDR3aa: CASTRDSSDTQYF
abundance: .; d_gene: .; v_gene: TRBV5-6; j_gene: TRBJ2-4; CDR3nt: TGTGCCAGCAGCCCCGGACCGGGTCAGGGCATTCAGTACTTC; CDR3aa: CASSPGPGQGIQYF
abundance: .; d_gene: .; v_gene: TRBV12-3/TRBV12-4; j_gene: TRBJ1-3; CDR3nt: TGTGCCAGCAGGCGAGGACAGGGAAACACCATATATTTT; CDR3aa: CASRRGQGNTIYF